This entry lists 12 T cell receptor beta chains sequenced from one sample in a study of cytomegalovirus exposure and HLA in healthy donors. Produced via immunoSEQ multiplex PCR; TCRdb's table is partial and in-frame only. The repertoire holds 150,000 to 200,000 clones, with 75% to 90% as singletons. The specimen was PBMCs. Receptors originate from a man younger than 35 in good health and CMV-seropositive.

This rearrangement joins TRBV7-3 to TRBJ1-1; D is perhaps TRBD1 (5 bases). The CDR3 covers 13 residues. Trimming left V 5 bases short and J 4 bases short, with 11 bases between. Germline loops: CDR1 SGHTA, CDR2 FQGTGA. The CDR3 sequence: CASSPSGGTEAFF. The CDR3 nucleotides are TGTGCCAGCAGCCCTAGCGGGGGCACTGAAGCTTTCTTT.

The CDR3 region is CASSQDTLGGLADNEQFF. CDR3 DNA: TGCGCCAGCAGCCAAGATACATTAGGGGGACTAGCAGACAATGAGCAGTTCTTC. The chain uses TRBV4-3 and TRBJ2-1; TRBD2 agrees at 9 bases. Unmatched junction bases numbered 11, after V lost 0 bases and J lost 5 bases. CDR3 size: 18 residues. Germline CDR1 is LGHNA and CDR2 is YSLEER.

The chain has TRBV7-3 and TRBJ1-4, with a weak D call TRBD1 (6 bases). V was pared by 2 bases and J by 4 bases, with 11 bases between. The length of the CDR3 is 15 residues. Germline CDR1 reads SGHTA; CDR2 reads FQGTGA. This chain's CDR3 is CASSLSGGLNEKLFF. For the CDR3, the DNA is TGTGCCAGCAGCTTATCGGGGGGGCTTAATGAAAAACTGTTTTTT.

The chain links TRBV6-6 to TRBJ2-1; D gene ambiguous. V lost 6 bases and J lost 14, with 17 bases in between. The CDR3 contains 12 residues. Germline V gene sequence: CDR1 MNHNY, CDR2 SVGAGI (reference sequence). Written as DNA, the CDR3 is TGTGCCAGCAGCCCCACCTCGGGTAGAGAGTTCTTC. Its protein product is CASSPTSGREFF.

This clone was counted once. The rearrangement uses TRBV27 and TRBJ2-3, with TRBD2 matching over 8 bases. The length of the CDR3 is 14 residues. Germline V CDR1 and CDR2: MNHEY, SMNVEV (reference sequence). Trimming took 7 bases from V and 8 from J; bases not matched to a gene: 11. CDR3 bases: TGTGCCAGCACCCAAAGCGGGAGCGGCGGTACGCAGTATTTT. This gives the protein CASTQSGSGGTQYF.

V and J are TRBV5-1 and TRBJ2-7; D is undetermined. The CDR3 extends over 13 amino acids. Between the trimmed V and J ends, which lost 1 base and 3 bases, there was a span of 8 bases. CDR1 is SGHRS, CDR2 YFSETQ, per germline. For the CDR3, the DNA is TGCGCCAGCAGCTTGTTGCAGGACTACGAGCAGTACTTC. Amino acid sequence: CASSLLQDYEQYF.

This sequence joins TRBV7-2 and TRBJ2-7, with 10 bases matching TRBD2. The length of the CDR3 is 16 residues. Germline-derived CDR1 and CDR2 are SGHTA and FQGNSA. V lost 5 bases and J lost 0; bases outside the gene matches: 7. The CDR3 reads CASSATGLASSYEQYF. The CDR3 DNA reads TGTGCCAGCAGCGCGACGGGACTAGCGAGCTCCTACGAGCAGTACTTC. The complete variable domain, with remaining parts taken from reference TRBV7-2 and TRBJ2-7, reads GAGVSQSPSNKVTEKGKDVELRCDPISGHTALYWYRQSLGQGLEFLIYFQGNSAPDKSGLPSDRFSAERTGGSVSTLTIQRTQQEDSAVYLCASSATGLASSYEQYFGPGTRLTVT.

This chain links TRBV5-1 with TRBJ2-5; no clear D. The CDR3 runs to 13 residues. Germline lookup yields CDR1 SGHRS and CDR2 YFSETQ. V lost 2 bases, J lost 0 bases, and 5 bases lay in between. CDR3 in amino acids: CASSFPDQETQYF. The CDR3 coding sequence is TGCGCCAGCAGCTTTCCTGACCAAGAGACCCAGTACTTC.

This chain links TRBV9 with TRBJ1-1; 7 bases are a match to TRBD1. Germline assignment: CDR1 SGDLS and CDR2 YYNGEE. The CDR3 length is 16 residues. V trimming: 0 bases; J trimming: 1 base; junction bases outside the gene matches: 6. The CDR3, as DNA: TGTGCCAGCAGCGTAGAAGTGACAGGGTCGAACACTGAAGCTTTCTTT. Amino acid sequence: CASSVEVTGSNTEAFF.

This clone occurred a few times. CDR3 region: CASNVRGRSEAFF. Written as DNA, the CDR3 is TGTGCCAGCAACGTCAGGGGGCGGTCTGAAGCTTTCTTT. The chain employs TRBV2 and TRBJ1-1; 8 nucleotides match TRBD1. This CDR3 has 13 residues. The V gene end was trimmed by 7 bases and the J gene end by 6 bases; junction bases not matched to a gene: 7. The germline V gene encodes CDR1 SNHLY and CDR2 FYNNEI.

V gene TRBV5-4 combines with J gene TRBJ2-1, with unresolved D. Per germline, CDR1 SGHNT and CDR2 YYREEE (reference sequence). This CDR3 is 13 amino acids long. V was pared by 3 bases and J by 9 bases, with 13 bases between. CDR3 loop: CASSSLSSGEQFF. The CDR3 DNA sequence: TGTGCCAGCAGCTCACTGAGTTCTGGTGAGCAGTTCTTC.

The chain is built from TRBV15 and TRBJ2-5; a weak D match, TRBD1 (5 bases). CDR1 and CDR2 from the germline V gene are LNHNV and YYDKDF (reference sequence). The CDR3 length is 16 residues. Trimming pared 0 bases from V and 3 bases from J, leaving 14 bases between. The CDR3: CATSRDFVGAEETQYF. The CDR3 coding sequence is TGTGCCACCAGCAGAGATTTTGTTGGGGCCGAAGAGACCCAGTACTTC.